The rows below give T cell receptor beta chains drawn from one sample of a study of T cell responses to AZD1222 COVID-19 vaccine. The assay was immunoSEQ multiplex PCR, and TCRdb's table has in-frame clones only and misses some. The sample contains under 20,000 clones, 80% to 90% of which appear only once. Sequencing was performed on peripheral blood, taken 28 days after the second AZD1222 dose. The receptor set was obtained from an adult who received the AZD1222 COVID-19 vaccine. Each CDR3 is given with its conserved first and last residue. The D gene is left open where the match is weak. Rows give clone size only sometimes, using once, few, many, or a class for an expanded clone.

NA	few	TRBJ2-3	11	TRBV12-5	TGTGCTAGTGGTTTAGGCAATACGCAGTATTTT	CASGLGNTQYF
NA	NA	TRBJ1-5	13	TRBV7-7	TGTGCCAGCAGCGGGGGTCGGGGCCAGCCCCAGCATTTT	CASSGGRGQPQHF
TRBD1	few	TRBJ2-3	13	TRBV7-9	TGTGCCAGCAGCCCAGGGACCGACAGGGACCTGTATTTT	CASSPGTDRDLYF
TRBD1	NA	TRBJ1-6	15	TRBV6-5	TGTGCCAGCATCCGGACAGGGGCGGATAATTCACCCCTCCACTTT	CASIRTGADNSPLHF
NA	NA	TRBJ1-1	13	TRBV9	TGTGCCAGCAGCGTACAGGGGATGGATGAAGCTTTCTTT	CASSVQGMDEAFF
NA	NA	TRBJ1-6	16	TRBV4-3	TGCGCCAGCAGCCTTTACCGAGACGGCAATAATTCACCCCTCCACTTT	CASSLYRDGNNSPLHF
NA	NA	TRBJ1-3	15	TRBV7-2	TGTGCCAGCGGAGCTTCGGCAGGGATTGGAAACACCATATATTTT	CASGASAGIGNTIYF
TRBD1	once	TRBJ2-7	16	TRBV5-1	TGCGCCAGCAGCTTGAGCGGACAGGGCTACTCCTACGAGCAGTACTTC	CASSLSGQGYSYEQYF
TRBD1	NA	TRBJ2-1	17	TRBV4-3	TGCGCCAGCAGCCAAACCTTGCAGGGGGACTCCTACAATGAGCAGTTCTTC	CASSQTLQGDSYNEQFF
TRBD1	NA	TRBJ2-3	16	TRBV24-1	TGTGCCACCAGTGACGCGACAGGGGGCGTAACAGATACGCAGTATTTT	CATSDATGGVTDTQYF
NA	NA	TRBJ2-6	14	TRBV7-7	TGTGCCAGCAGCCCTAGTGCGGGGGCCAACGTCCTGACTTTC	CASSPSAGANVLTF
NA	NA	TRBJ1-5	13	TRBV15	TGTGCCACCAGTTATGATAGCAATCAGCCCCAGCATTTT	CATSYDSNQPQHF
TRBD1	NA	TRBJ1-5	15	TRBV19	TGTGCCAGTGCCTCGGGACAGGGTGTGCATCAGCCCCAGCATTTT	CASASGQGVHQPQHF
NA	NA	TRBJ2-1	13	TRBV5-5	TGTGCCAGCAGAGTTAGCGGTAGCAATGAGCAGTTCTTC	CASRVSGSNEQFF
NA	NA	TRBJ1-4	15	TRBV30	TGTGCCTGGAGTGTCAGGCGGCTGACTAATGAAAAACTGTTTTTT	CAWSVRRLTNEKLFF